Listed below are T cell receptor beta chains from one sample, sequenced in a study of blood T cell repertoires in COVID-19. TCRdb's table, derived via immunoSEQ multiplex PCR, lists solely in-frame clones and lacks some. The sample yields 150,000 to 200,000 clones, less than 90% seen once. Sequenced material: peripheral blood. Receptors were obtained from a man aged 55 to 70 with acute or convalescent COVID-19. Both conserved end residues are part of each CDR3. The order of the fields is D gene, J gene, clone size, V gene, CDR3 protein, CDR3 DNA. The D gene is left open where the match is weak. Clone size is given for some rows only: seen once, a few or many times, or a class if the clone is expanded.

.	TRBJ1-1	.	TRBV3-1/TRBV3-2	CASRASGNTEAFF	TGTGCCAGCAGGGCAAGTGGGAACACTGAAGCTTTCTTT
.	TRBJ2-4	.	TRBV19	CASNGGRNIQYF	TGTGCCAGTAATGGTGGGAGAAACATTCAGTACTTC
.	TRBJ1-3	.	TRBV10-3	CAISDLLGGSGNTIYF	TGTGCCATCAGCGACCTATTGGGGGGCTCTGGAAACACCATATATTTT
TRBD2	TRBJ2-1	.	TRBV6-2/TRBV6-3	CASSWGLAGVGEQFF	TGTGCCAGCAGTTGGGGACTAGCGGGAGTGGGTGAGCAGTTCTTC
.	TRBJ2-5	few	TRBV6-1	CASSESRPSGTQYF	TGTGCCAGCAGTGAAAGTCGGCCCTCGGGGACCCAGTACTTC
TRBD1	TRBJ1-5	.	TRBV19	CASSRGQGGGGRYGNQPQHF	TGTGCCAGTAGTCGCGGACAGGGAGGTGGGGGGAGGTACGGCAATCAGCCCCAGCATTTT
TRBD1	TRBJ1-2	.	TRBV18	CASSLVPGQAGYTF	TGTGCCAGCTCACTAGTCCCGGGACAGGCGGGCTACACCTTC
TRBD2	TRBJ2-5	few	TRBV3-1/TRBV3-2	CASLAGGRETQYF	TGTGCCTCTTTAGCGGGGGGGCGAGAGACCCAGTACTTC
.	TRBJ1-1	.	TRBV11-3	CASRDTAGRVTEAFF	TGTGCCAGCAGGGATACAGCGGGGCGGGTCACTGAAGCTTTCTTT
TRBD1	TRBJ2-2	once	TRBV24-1	CATGQGATGELFF	TGTGCCACGGGACAGGGGGCCACCGGGGAGCTGTTTTTT
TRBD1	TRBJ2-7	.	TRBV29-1	CSVPLGQGYEQYF	TGCAGCGTACCCCTGGGACAGGGTTACGAGCAGTACTTC
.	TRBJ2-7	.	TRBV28	CASRFNREQYF	TGTGCCAGCAGATTTAACAGAGAGCAGTACTTC
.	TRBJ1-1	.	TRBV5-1	CASKIPQNTEAFF	TGCGCCAGCAAAATCCCACAGAACACTGAAGCTTTCTTT
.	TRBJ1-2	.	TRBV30	CAWSRSGGYTF	TGTGCCTGGAGTCGCTCGGGTGGCTACACCTTC
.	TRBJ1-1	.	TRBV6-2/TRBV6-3	CASSRPPTLMNTEAFF	TGTGCCAGCAGCCGCCCCCCGACACTCATGAACACTGAAGCTTTCTTT
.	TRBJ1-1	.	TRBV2	CASSDGGQRIRYTEAFF	TGTGCCAGCAGTGACGGTGGTCAGCGAATACGATACACTGAAGCTTTCTTT
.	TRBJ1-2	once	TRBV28	CASSLTGTYGYTF	TGTGCCAGCAGTTTAACAGGAACCTATGGCTACACCTTC
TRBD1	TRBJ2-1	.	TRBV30	CAWGTGGVYNEQFF	TGTGCCTGGGGGACAGGGGGGGTATACAATGAGCAGTTCTTC
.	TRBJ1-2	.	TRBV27	CASTTAGVTDYTF	TGTGCCAGCACCACAGCAGGGGTTACTGACTACACCTTC
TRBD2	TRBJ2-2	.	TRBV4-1	CASSQDGAGVSSTGELFF	TGCGCCAGCAGCCAAGATGGGGCGGGAGTGTCGTCGACCGGGGAGCTGTTTTTT
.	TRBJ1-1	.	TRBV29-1	CSGLIMNTEAFF	TGCAGCGGCCTAATTATGAACACTGAAGCTTTCTTT
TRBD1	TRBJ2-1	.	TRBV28	CASSGTGGSHNEQFF	TGTGCCAGCAGTGGAACAGGGGGCTCTCACAATGAGCAGTTCTTC
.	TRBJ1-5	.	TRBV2	CASRVGGKNQPQHF	TGTGCCAGCAGGGTAGGGGGTAAAAATCAGCCCCAGCATTTT
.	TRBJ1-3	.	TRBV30	CAWSPIAQGFGNTIYF	TGTGCCTGGAGTCCGATCGCCCAGGGCTTTGGAAACACCATATATTTT
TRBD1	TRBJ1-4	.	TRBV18	CASSSSGGGNEKLFF	TGTGCCAGCTCATCGTCAGGGGGCGGGAATGAAAAACTGTTTTTT
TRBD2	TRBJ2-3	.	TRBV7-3	CASSPRTSGDRGQYF	TGTGCCAGCAGCCCGCGGACTAGCGGGGACAGGGGGCAGTATTTT
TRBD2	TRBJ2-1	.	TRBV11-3	CASSLGGLEQFF	TGTGCCAGCAGCTTAGGGGGACTAGAGCAGTTCTTC
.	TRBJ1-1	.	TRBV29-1	CSVVGGSEAFF	TGCAGCGTTGTAGGAGGAAGTGAAGCTTTCTTT
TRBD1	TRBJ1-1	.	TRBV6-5	CASSSKDRIHTEAFF	TGTGCCAGCAGTTCCAAGGACAGGATTCACACTGAAGCTTTCTTT
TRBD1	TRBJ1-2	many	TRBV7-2	CASSLRQGSSYGYTF	TGTGCCAGCAGCTTAAGACAGGGCTCTAGCTATGGCTACACCTTC
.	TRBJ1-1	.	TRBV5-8	CASSYRGGVNTEAFF	TGTGCCAGCAGCTATAGAGGGGGAGTGAACACTGAAGCTTTCTTT
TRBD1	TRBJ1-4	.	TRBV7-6	CASSLGAGAGGEKLFF	TGTGCCAGCAGCTTAGGAGCCGGGGCAGGGGGTGAAAAACTGTTTTTT
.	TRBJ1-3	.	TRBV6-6	CASSPSGSGNTIYF	TGTGCCAGCAGCCCCTCAGGCTCTGGAAACACCATATATTTT
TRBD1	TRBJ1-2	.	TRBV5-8	CASSRDRVGYTF	TGTGCCAGCAGCAGGGACAGAGTCGGCTACACCTTC
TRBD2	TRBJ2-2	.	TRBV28	CASSSHLAGGIYTGELFF	TGTGCCAGCAGTTCCCATCTAGCGGGGGGGATCTACACCGGGGAGCTGTTTTTT
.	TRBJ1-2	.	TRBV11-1	CASSAGREVRGYTF	TGTGCCAGCAGCGCGGGACGGGAGGTCCGTGGCTACACCTTC
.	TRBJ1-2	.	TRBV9	CASSALGGYNYGYTF	TGTGCCAGCAGCGCCCTCGGGGGGTACAACTATGGCTACACCTTC
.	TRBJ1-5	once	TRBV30	CAWSLLDTNQPQHF	TGTGCCTGGAGCCTCCTAGATACTAATCAGCCCCAGCATTTT
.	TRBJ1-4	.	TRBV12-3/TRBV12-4	CASSLREKLFF	TGTGCCAGCAGTTTACGGGAAAAACTGTTTTTT
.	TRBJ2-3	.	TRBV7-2	CASSLGAPDTQYF	TGTGCCAGCAGCTTGGGGGCGCCAGATACGCAGTATTTT
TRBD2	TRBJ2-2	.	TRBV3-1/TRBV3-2	CASSLPGLAGRPAGELFF	TGTGCCAGCAGCCTCCCGGGACTAGCGGGACGACCCGCCGGGGAGCTGTTTTTT
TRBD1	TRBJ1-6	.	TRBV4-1	CASSQARTGDSPLHF	TGCGCCAGCAGCCAAGCGAGGACAGGGGATTCACCCCTCCACTTT